One and the same sample provided the 23 T cell receptor beta chains below, sequenced in a study of blood T cell repertoires in COVID-19. This table comes from immunoSEQ multiplex PCR, and its TCRdb copy is limited to in-frame clones, with some not included. The sample has about 62,000 clones; approximately 88% are singletons. Sequenced sample: peripheral blood. Source of these receptors: a human donor in a cohort sampled during active COVID-19.

V usage is TRBV5-6 and J usage is TRBJ2-5; D uncertain. CDR1 SGHDT and CDR2 YYEEEE come from the germline V gene. Trimming shortened V by 5 bases and J by 3 bases, and 8 bases separated the two germline ends. The CDR3 spans 12 residues. The DNA for the CDR3 is TGTGCCAGCAGTACACTAAAAGAGACCCAGTACTTC. It translates to CASSTLKETQYF.

The gene calls are TRBV24-1 and TRBJ2-2; 9 nucleotides agree with TRBD1. Germline CDR1 and CDR2: KGHDR and SFDVKD. Trimming at V came to 4 bases and at J to 0 bases, leaving 2 bases not matched to a gene. CDR3 length: 16 amino acids. For the CDR3, the DNA is TGTGCCACCAGTGAGGACAGGGGCCCGAACACCGGGGAGCTGTTTTTT. Amino acids: CATSEDRGPNTGELFF.

This chain uses TRBV27 with TRBJ1-5; D perhaps matches TRBD1 (5 bases). Germline V lookup: CDR1 MNHEY, CDR2 SMNVEV (reference sequence). The CDR3 is 15 residues long. V lost 6 bases and J lost 7, with 19 bases in between. The CDR3 here is CASSFTGTGSQPQHF. The DNA for the CDR3 is TGTGCCAGCAGCTTTACCGGGACTGGGAGCCAGCCCCAGCATTTT.

The chain is built from TRBV24-1 and TRBJ1-1; tentative D call: TRBD1 (6 bases). CDR3 length equals 14 residues. V lost 3 bases, J lost 1 base, and 8 bases lay in between. Germline V gives CDR1 KGHDR, CDR2 SFDVKD. The CDR3, as DNA: TGTGCCACCAGTGATACAGGGTCGAACACTGAAGCTTTCTTT. This codes for CATSDTGSNTEAFF.

The J gene is TRBJ2-6, the V gene TRBV30, with 9 bases that match TRBD1. CDR1 is GTSNPN, CDR2 SVGIG, per germline (reference sequence). The CDR3 is 13 amino acids. V shed 8 bases and J 2 bases; nucleotides not matched to a gene: 1. CDR3 protein: CARDRAGANVLTF. In DNA form, the CDR3 reads TGTGCCAGGGACAGGGCTGGGGCCAACGTCCTGACTTTC.

This chain joins TRBV19 and TRBJ2-7, with 7 nucleotides matching TRBD1. Germline loops: CDR1 LNHDA, CDR2 SQIVND (reference sequence). The CDR3 consists of 15 residues. J gave up 0 bases and V 7 bases, and 9 bases lay outside the gene matches. CDR3 sequence (DNA): TGTGCCAGTACCCTCTCCGGGGACAGCTCCTACGAGCAGTACTTC. Encoded protein: CASTLSGDSSYEQYF.

The chain is built from TRBV5-1 and TRBJ2-6; tentative D call: TRBD2 (5 bases). Germline V CDR1 and CDR2: SGHRS, YFSETQ. The CDR3 contains 15 residues. The ends were cut back, 2 bases at V and 0 bases at J, with 6 bases in the middle. The CDR3 is CASSFRDSGANVLTF. CDR3 nucleotide sequence: TGCGCCAGCAGCTTCCGGGACTCTGGGGCCAACGTCCTGACTTTC.

The chain recombines TRBV4-1 with TRBJ2-5; D is possibly TRBD2 (7 bases). CDR1 and CDR2 (germline): MGHRA, YSYEKL. The germline V and J ends were trimmed by 2 bases and 2 bases, with 18 bases remaining between them. The CDR3 covers 17 residues. Here the CDR3 DNA reads TGCGCCAGCAGCCAATCGCCTGGGGGGGGGCCGCAAGAGACCCAGTACTTC. This gives the protein CASSQSPGGGPQETQYF.

The chain links TRBV13 to TRBJ2-2, with 9 bases that match TRBD1. The V segment lost 4 bases and the J segment 3 bases; nucleotides outside the gene matches: 12. Germline CDR1 PRHDT, CDR2 FYEKMQ (reference sequence). CDR3 length: 18 amino acids. CDR3 nucleotide sequence: TGTGCCAGCAGCTCCCTGCCGCTACAGGGGGCCCACACCGGGGAGCTGTTTTTT. As protein: CASSSLPLQGAHTGELFF. Filled out from reference TRBV13 and TRBJ2-2, the complete variable domain reads AAGVIQSPRHLIKEKRETATLKCYPIPRHDTVYWYQQGPGQDPQFLISFYEKMQSDKGSIPDRFSAQQFSDYHSELNMSSLELGDSALYFCASSSLPLQGAHTGELFFGEGSRLTVL.

The genes are TRBV7-8 and TRBJ1-1; no firm D call. The germline V gene encodes CDR1 SGHVS and CDR2 FQNEAQ. Between the trimmed V and J ends, which lost 3 bases and 7 bases, there was a span of 24 bases. The CDR3 has 17 amino acids. CDR3: CASSFSEVLQWMGEAFF. The CDR3 nucleotides are TGTGCCAGCAGCTTTTCCGAGGTCCTACAATGGATGGGTGAAGCTTTCTTT.

The genes are TRBV6-5 and TRBJ2-7; D possibly corresponds to TRBD1 (6 bases). Per germline, CDR1 MNHEY and CDR2 SVGAGI. The V end lost 6 bases, the J end lost 6 bases, and 18 bases lay between the germline ends. The CDR3 consists of 14 residues. For the CDR3, the DNA is TGTGCCAGCAGAGGTACAGGGCGAGGGGGCGAGCAGTACTTC. Translation: CASRGTGRGGEQYF.

V usage is TRBV24-1 and J usage is TRBJ2-5; the D is unclear. The germline V gene encodes CDR1 KGHDR and CDR2 SFDVKD. Trimming left V 0 bases short and J 0 bases short, with 7 bases between. This CDR3 is built from 15 residues. As DNA, the CDR3 is TGTGCCACCAGTGATTTGGACGGAGACCAAGAGACCCAGTACTTC. It encodes CATSDLDGDQETQYF.

In this sample, this clone turned up once. Distinct nucleotide sequences in the sample also encode this CDR3. This chain joins TRBV9 and TRBJ2-7; 8 bases fit TRBD1. Germline CDR1 and CDR2: SGDLS and YYNGEE. The CDR3 covers 13 residues. V lost 5 bases to trimming and J lost 2 bases; unmatched junction nucleotides: 3. The DNA of the CDR3 is TGTGCCAGCAGTGGACAGGGAGCCTACGAGCAGTACTTC. Its translation is CASSGQGAYEQYF.

V is TRBV5-4 and J is TRBJ1-1; D ambiguous. Germline CDR1 reads SGHNT; CDR2 reads YYREEE (reference sequence). The CDR3 runs to 14 residues. Trimming removed 1 base at V and 0 bases at J, with 7 bases between. This CDR3 is CASSLPSVNTEAFF. The DNA for the CDR3 is TGTGCCAGCAGCTTGCCTTCGGTGAACACTGAAGCTTTCTTT. The variable domain in full, completed from reference TRBV5-4 and TRBJ1-1, reads ETGVTQSPTHLIKTRGQQVTLRCSSQSGHNTVSWYQQALGQGPQFIFQYYREEENGRGNFPPRFSGLQFPNYSSELNVNALELDDSALYLCASSLPSVNTEAFFGQGTRLTVV.

The CDR3 nucleotides are TGTGCCAGCAGCTTGGGGCCGGGTGTCGCCACAGATACGCAGTATTTT. Protein: CASSLGPGVATDTQYF. This chain uses TRBV5-4 with TRBJ2-3, with D unclear. Germline lookup yields CDR1 SGHNT and CDR2 YYREEE (reference sequence). The CDR3 covers 16 residues. Trimming left V 0 bases short and J 2 bases short, with 13 bases between.

The chain links TRBV27 to TRBJ2-5; D gene unclear. This CDR3 has 14 amino acids. V dropped 4 bases and J dropped 5 bases, with 14 bases sitting between them. Germline CDR1 reads MNHEY; CDR2 reads SMNVEV (reference sequence). The CDR3 nucleotides read TGTGCCAGCAGTTCAATGATCGGTTGGGAGACCCAGTACTTC. Its protein product is CASSSMIGWETQYF.

The chain couples TRBV6-2 or TRBV6-3 to TRBJ1-1; D is unresolved. The CDR3 totals 14 residues. Germline CDR1 is MNHEY and CDR2 is SVGEGT. Trimming stripped 4 bases from V and 0 bases from J, with 9 bases between. CDR3 bases: TGTGCCAGCAGTTTGAGGATCCTGAACACTGAAGCTTTCTTT. It translates to CASSLRILNTEAFF.

CDR3 region: CASSPRGTSGGTGELFF. The CDR3 DNA follows: TGTGCCAGCAGCCCCAGGGGGACTAGCGGGGGTACCGGGGAGCTGTTTTTT. This chain uses TRBV13 with TRBJ2-2, with 14 positions matching TRBD2. The CDR3 spans 17 residues. Germline CDR1 and CDR2: PRHDT and FYEKMQ (reference sequence). V lost 5 bases, J lost 5 bases, and 7 bases stayed unmatched. The complete variable domain, with remaining parts taken from reference TRBV13 and TRBJ2-2, reads AAGVIQSPRHLIKEKRETATLKCYPIPRHDTVYWYQQGPGQDPQFLISFYEKMQSDKGSIPDRFSAQQFSDYHSELNMSSLELGDSALYFCASSPRGTSGGTGELFFGEGSRLTVL.

This chain joins TRBV29-1 and TRBJ2-3; 9 bases are shared with TRBD2. Trimming cost V 4 bases and J 5 bases; bases outside gene matches: 10. The germline gives CDR1 SQVTM, CDR2 ANQGSEA. This CDR3 comprises 15 residues. The CDR3 loop reads CSVAESSGVLDTQYF. The DNA for the CDR3 is TGCAGCGTTGCGGAGTCTAGCGGGGTTCTAGATACGCAGTATTTT.

The chain is built from TRBV28 and TRBJ2-7; TRBD2 is a possible D gene (5 bases). This CDR3 is 11 amino acids long. The V end lost 5 bases, the J end lost 7 bases, and 9 bases lay between the germline ends. Germline V lookup: CDR1 MDHEN, CDR2 SYDVKM. CDR3 loop: CASSLQREQYF. DNA of the CDR3: TGTGCCAGCAGTCTGCAGCGGGAGCAGTACTTC. Full variable domain (rest looked up from reference TRBV28 and TRBJ2-7): DVKVTQSSRYLVKRTGEKVFLECVQDMDHENMFWYRQDPGLGLRLIYFSYDVKMKEKGDIPEGYSVSREKKERFSLILESASTNQTSMYLCASSLQREQYFGPGTRLTVT.

The genes are TRBV30 and TRBJ1-4; the D gene is possibly TRBD1 (5 bases). Germline CDR1 GTSNPN, CDR2 SVGIG (reference sequence). Trimming shortened V by 5 bases and J by 8 bases, and 27 bases separated the two germline ends. The CDR3 is 17 amino acids. DNA of the CDR3: TGTGCCTGGGGTGATGTACAGGAGAGAAGGGCAAAAGAAAAACTGTTTTTT. Residues: CAWGDVQERRAKEKLFF. Supplemented by reference TRBV30 and TRBJ1-4, the full variable domain reads SQTIHQWPATLVQPVGSPLSLECTVEGTSNPNLYWYRQAAGRGLQLLFYSVGIGQISSEVPQNLSASRPQDRQFILSSKKLLLSDSGFYLCAWGDVQERRAKEKLFFGSGTQLSVL.

V gene TRBV6-5 combines with J gene TRBJ1-2, with TRBD1 as a possible D gene (5 bases). CDR3 length: 13 residues. Trimming removed 0 bases from V and 8 bases from J, with 10 bases in between. Germline V gene sequence: CDR1 MNHEY, CDR2 SVGAGI. The CDR3 loop reads CASSYSTGGGYTF. The CDR3 DNA reads as TGTGCCAGCAGTTACTCCACAGGCGGCGGCTACACCTTC.

The chain recombines TRBV15 with TRBJ2-7; 8 nucleotides agree with TRBD1. The J segment lost 3 bases and the V segment lost 6 bases, leaving 10 bases of the junction unmatched. The CDR3 extends over 15 amino acids. Germline CDR1 and CDR2: LNHNV and YYDKDF (reference sequence). CDR3 DNA sequence: TGTGCCACCAGACTAGATAAAGGACAGGGCTACGAGCAGTACTTC. Translation gives CATRLDKGQGYEQYF.